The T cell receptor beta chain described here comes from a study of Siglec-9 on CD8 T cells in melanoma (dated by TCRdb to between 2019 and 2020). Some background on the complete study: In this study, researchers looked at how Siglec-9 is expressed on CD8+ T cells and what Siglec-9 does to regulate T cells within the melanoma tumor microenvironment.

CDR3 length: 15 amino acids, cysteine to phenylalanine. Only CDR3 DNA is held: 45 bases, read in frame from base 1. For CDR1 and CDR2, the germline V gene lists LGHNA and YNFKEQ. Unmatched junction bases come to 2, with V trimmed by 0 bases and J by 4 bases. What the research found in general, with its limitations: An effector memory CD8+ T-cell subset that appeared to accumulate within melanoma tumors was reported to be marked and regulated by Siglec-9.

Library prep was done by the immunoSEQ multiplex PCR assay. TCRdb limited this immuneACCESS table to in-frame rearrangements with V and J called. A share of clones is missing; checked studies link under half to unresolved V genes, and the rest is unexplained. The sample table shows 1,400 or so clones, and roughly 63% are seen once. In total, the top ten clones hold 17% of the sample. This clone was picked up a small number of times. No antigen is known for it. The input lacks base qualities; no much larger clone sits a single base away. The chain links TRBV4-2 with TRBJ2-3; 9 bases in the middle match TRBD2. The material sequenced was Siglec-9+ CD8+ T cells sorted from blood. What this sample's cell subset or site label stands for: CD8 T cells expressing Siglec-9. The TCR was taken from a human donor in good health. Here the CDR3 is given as CASSQERGGPDTQYF. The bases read TGTGCCAGCAGCCAAGAGCGGGGGGGCCCAGATACGCAGTATTTT.